This T cell receptor (beta chain) came from a study of memory CD4+ T cells and cytomegalovirus serostatus. Study-wide background: This sample comes from healthy Belgian adults, 8 to 10 CMV seropositive, roughly 22 seronegative.

Single viable CD3+CD4+CD8-CD45RO+ cells were sorted as the memory CD4+ T cells. Serostatus was set by detecting CMV pp150, pp28, p38, p52 IgG. Positive selection with CD4 microbeads enriched total CD4+ T cells. Study-level points and caveats: About 40% of the roughly 160 known CMV-associated TCRbeta sequences appeared in CD4+ memory.

The data were produced by immunoSEQ multiplex PCR, yet TCRdb's version contains in-frame clones alone and is incomplete. The sample shows under 80,000 clones, around 80% of them seen only once. Germline values: CDR1 SEHNR, CDR2 FQNEAQ (reference sequence). This CDR3 region has 18 residues. V was pared by 6 bases and J by 2 bases, with 13 bases of the junction left unmatched. As to this clone: Antigen: not known.

The TCR was taken from an adult in good health and CMV-seropositive. Sequencing input: memory CD4+ T cells from blood. The rearrangement links TRBV7-9 to TRBJ2-5, with 12 nucleotides matching TRBD2. CDR3 DNA sequence: TGTGCCAGCAGACGGGGCTCTAGCGGGAGGGCCCCACAAGAGACCCAGTACTTC. Translating it yields CASRRGSSGRAPQETQYF.